The text below deals with one T cell receptor (beta chain). Which antigen it targets is not known. The sample holds no much larger clone one base away, and base qualities are not on file. The immunoSEQ Assay, a bias-controlled multiplex PCR, was used to amplify TCRbeta CDR3 regions from genomic DNA. In the paper's pipeline: Nucleated cell counts per sample were estimated from amplification of reference gene primers within the assay. To quantify the absolute abundance of each unique TCRbeta CDR3 rearrangement, sequence reads were collapsed and filtered. For each sample, productive Simpson clonality was calculated as the square root of Simpson's diversity index over productive rearrangements. TCRdb took this table from immuneACCESS and kept in-frame rearrangements with V and J called. Such tables lack part of the clones; where checked against another copy, unresolved V genes explain under half of the gap, and the rest is unexplained. The V and J calls and clone size come from that table; D and trimming were worked out from the DNA. This sample holds about 430,000 clones; approximately 90% were observed only once. Approximately 1.5% of the sample rests with the top ten.

Participants in the prospective study were enrolled through a virtual design, were aged roughly 18 to 90 years, and lived in under 25 United States geographic areas. In the prospective study, cohorts were assigned on the basis of participant-reported clinical history obtained from a screening survey and a study questionnaire. Exposed participants had been in contact with someone with a PCR-confirmed or clinician-diagnosed COVID-19 case within 2 weeks of study entry. In the prospective study, mobile phlebotomists collected whole blood, serum and a nasopharyngeal or oropharyngeal swab from each participant. Additional blood draws and questionnaires over an approximately two-month period could optionally be provided by prospective study participants. Blood samples from the prospective study were shipped frozen or at room temperature prior to DNA extraction. These data are taken from a study of blood T cell repertoires in COVID-19 (dated by TCRdb to 2018 to 2021). For the wider study: Samples from collaborators originated in the United States, Italy and Spain and spanned both the acute and convalescent phases of COVID-19. Samples were obtained from the ongoing ImmuneRACE study (first 160 participants) and from some 1,200 subjects provided by 6 global collaborators. The prospective study material was composed of cDNA or gDNA derived from T cells, B-cell-depleted T cells, or PBMCs. The repertoires were released in a freely available public database intended as a resource for research on the immune response to SARS-CoV-2. A de-identified subject ID, COVID-19 status, age in years and sex were almost always included in the sample metadata. Where available, HLA class I and class II types were obtained from metadata supplied by the sample provider rather than from assay-based typing. The dataset comprised deeply sampled blood TCRbeta repertoires from subjects exposed to, actively infected with, or recovered from COVID-19. Paper-wide results and their limitations: The amount of clinical and demographic metadata varied by source and participant and was provided uncurated.

The CDR3 contains 16 residues, cysteine and phenylalanine counted. The retained sequence is limited to the CDR3, 48 bases, with the frame set at the first base. CDR1 and CDR2 (SQVTM, ANQGSEA) derive from the germline V gene. V is clipped by 8 bases and J by 8 bases, and the sequence between their germline boundaries is 30 bases long. Input material: PBMCs or T cells enriched from blood (not recorded which). The TCR was taken from a woman aged 18-29 years who had been exposed to COVID-19. The chain is assembled from TRBV29-1 and TRBJ1-2; perhaps TRBD1 is the D gene, with 6 bases matching. The CDR3 reads as follows: CSHVTQQGTQSMGYTF. The base sequence is TGCAGCCATGTTACCCAACAGGGAACCCAATCCATGGGCTACACCTTC. When the CDR3 is completed using the reference TRBV29-1 and TRBJ1-2 genes on either side, the full variable domain is SAVISQKPSRDICQRGTSLTIQCQVDSQVTMMFWYRQQPGQSLTLIATANQGSEATYESGFVIDKFPISRPNLTFSTLTVSNMSPEDSSIYLCSHVTQQGTQSMGYTFGSGTRLTVV.